One sample yielded the 29 T cell receptor beta chains listed below, sequenced in a study of monozygotic twins with inflammatory bowel disease. Reprocessing the 5' RACE reads, TCRdb reports a single entry for every CDR3 protein and omits DNA. The repertoire table contains about 440,000 distinct CDR3 sequences. Source material: blood. Source of these receptors: a human donor with ulcerative colitis or Crohn's disease, or a healthy co-twin of an affected twin (not recorded which).

The chain couples TRBV5-5 to TRBJ2-7; without DNA, the TCRdb call of TRBD1 cannot be checked. The CDR3 length is 17 residues. Germline CDR1 is SGHKS and CDR2 is YYEKEE (reference sequence). The CDR3 loop is CASSLDFRLDTSYEQYF. Combining the CDR3 with reference TRBV5-5 and TRBJ2-7 gives the whole variable domain DAGVTQSPTHLIKTRGQQVTLRCSPISGHKSVSWYQQVLGQGPQFIFQYYEKEERGRGNFPDRFSARQFPNYSSELNVNALLLGDSALYLCASSLDFRLDTSYEQYFGPGTRLTVT.

The V and J genes are TRBV7-8 and TRBJ2-1; without DNA, the TCRdb call of TRBD2 cannot be checked. The CDR3 spans 17 residues. Germline loops: CDR1 SGHVS, CDR2 FQNEAQ. CDR3 residues: CASSKEASSGVYNEQFF. The full variable domain, completed using reference TRBV7-8 and TRBJ2-1, is GAGVSQSPRYKVAKRGQDVALRCDPISGHVSLFWYQQALGQGPEFLTYFQNEAQLDKSGLPSDRFFAERPEGSVSTLKIQRTQQEDSAVYLCASSKEASSGVYNEQFFGPGTRLTVL.

The gene calls are TRBV9 and TRBJ2-2. The CDR3 has 13 residues. CDR1 and CDR2 from the germline V gene are SGDLS and YYNGEE. CDR3 amino acids: CASSAQTPSELFF.

The chain uses TRBV5-8 and TRBJ2-1; without DNA, the TCRdb call of TRBD2 cannot be checked. This CDR3 has 14 residues. Germline values: CDR1 SGHTS, CDR2 YDEGEE. The CDR3 reads CASSLGTSYYEQFF.

The chain couples TRBV12-3 or TRBV12-4 to TRBJ1-2; TCRdb reports TRBD1, a call that lacks DNA to check it against. CDR3 length equals 15 residues. CDR3 sequence reads: CASTHGGDTHYGYTF.

V and J are TRBV12-3 or TRBV12-4 and TRBJ2-5. The CDR3 length is 12 residues. CDR3 sequence reads: CASATTFETQYF.

The V and J genes are TRBV10-3 and TRBJ2-7; the TCRdb call, TRBD1, lacks DNA for checking. Looked up from germline, CDR1 is ENHRY and CDR2 is SYGVKD. The CDR3 is 11 amino acids. The CDR3 is CAISGGSEQYF.

The CDR3 here is CASSLRGGYTEAFF. The V and J genes are TRBV7-3 and TRBJ1-1. Looked up from germline, CDR1 is SGHTA and CDR2 is FQGTGA. The CDR3 is 14 residues long.

The CDR3: CASSQRGVRYNSPLHF. The chain recombines TRBV6-1 with TRBJ1-6; TCRdb's D gene call, TRBD1, goes unchecked for lack of DNA. This CDR3 has 16 residues. Per germline, CDR1 MNHNS and CDR2 SASEGT.

The chain joins TRBV6-6 to TRBJ1-1; TCRdb returns TRBD1, unconfirmable since there is no DNA. The CDR3 totals 13 residues. The germline CDR1 and CDR2 sequences are MNHNY and SVGAGI (reference sequence). CDR3 protein: CASRPGMGTEAFF.

CDR3 residues: CASSYPGNTEAFF. The rearrangement uses TRBV6-5 and TRBJ1-1. The germline V gene has CDR1 MNHEY and CDR2 SVGAGI. The CDR3 covers 13 residues.

V gene TRBV6-5 combines with J gene TRBJ2-5; TCRdb returns TRBD2, unconfirmable since there is no DNA. The CDR3 totals 16 residues. Germline CDR1 and CDR2: MNHEY and SVGAGI. This CDR3 reads CASSSLWTSVEETQYF.

V gene TRBV12-3 or TRBV12-4 combines with J gene TRBJ2-6. The CDR3 consists of 15 residues. CDR3: CASSQTASGANVLTF.

The V and J genes are TRBV20-1 and TRBJ1-1. Germline V gene sequence: CDR1 DFQATT, CDR2 SNEGSKA (reference sequence). This CDR3 has 14 residues. This chain's CDR3 is CSAREQVGNTEAFF.

The rearrangement uses TRBV20-1 and TRBJ1-3; the D call from TCRdb, TRBD1, cannot be confirmed without DNA. This CDR3 contains 16 residues. Germline assignment: CDR1 DFQATT and CDR2 SNEGSKA (reference sequence). This CDR3 is CSATGKSGTTGNTIYF.

This chain links TRBV6-6 with TRBJ1-2. Germline V gene sequence: CDR1 MNHNY, CDR2 SVGAGI (reference sequence). The CDR3 is 13 amino acids. This CDR3 is CASSEGGSYGYTF.

The V and J genes are TRBV4-3 and TRBJ2-1. Germline V gene data show CDR1 as LGHNA and CDR2 as YSLEER. This CDR3 contains 17 residues. This CDR3 reads CASSQEPAVSSYNEQFF.

The CDR3 loop is CASSRELAGGTNTGELFF. The genes are TRBV4-2 and TRBJ2-2; checking the TCRdb D call of TRBD2 is not possible without DNA. The CDR3 is 18 residues long. CDR1 is LGHNA and CDR2 is YNFKEQ in the germline V gene.

The rearrangement links TRBV19 to TRBJ2-1; the TRBD2 assignment by TCRdb is unverifiable without DNA. Germline loops: CDR1 LNHDA, CDR2 SQIVND (reference sequence). This CDR3 contains 18 residues. The CDR3 sequence is CASSIGGTSGSSYNEQFF.

The gene calls are TRBV6-1 and TRBJ1-5; TCRdb reports TRBD1, a call that lacks DNA to check it against. CDR1 and CDR2 (germline): MNHNS, SASEGT. This CDR3 region has 15 residues. CDR3 in amino acids: CASSELGVSNQPQHF.

This rearrangement joins TRBV6-2 or TRBV6-3 to TRBJ2-1; TCRdb's D gene call, TRBD1, goes unchecked for lack of DNA. Germline V gene lookup returns CDR1 MNHEY and CDR2 SVGEGT. The CDR3 is 15 amino acids. The CDR3: CASTPAGQSNREQFF.

This chain connects TRBV29-1 to TRBJ2-4. The CDR3 runs 12 residues. Germline V CDR1 and CDR2: SQVTM, ANQGSEA. The CDR3 region is CSVGGTKNIQYF.

The gene calls are TRBV10-3 and TRBJ1-2; the TRBD1 assignment by TCRdb is unverifiable without DNA. The V gene's germline CDR1 is ENHRY and CDR2 SYGVKD. The CDR3 sequence is 12 residues long. The CDR3 protein is CAIGAGNYGYTF.

The rearrangement uses TRBV23-1 and TRBJ2-1; the D call of TRBD1 rests on TCRdb alone, since no DNA is present to check it. TRBV23-1 is sorted into the ORF group, with uncertain function. The length of the CDR3 is 14 residues. CDR3 sequence: CASSLRDRDNEQFF.

The rearrangement uses TRBV15 and TRBJ2-5; the D call of TRBD2 rests on TCRdb alone, since no DNA is present to check it. CDR1 LNHNV and CDR2 YYDKDF come from the germline V gene (reference sequence). This CDR3 comprises 17 residues. The chain's CDR3 is CATSRPLGLAGEETQYF. Supplemented by reference TRBV15 and TRBJ2-5, the full variable domain reads DAMVIQNPRYQVTQFGKPVTLSCSQTLNHNVMYWYQQKSSQAPKLLFHYYDKDFNNEADTPDNFQSRRPNTSFCFLDIRSPGLGDTAMYLCATSRPLGLAGEETQYFGPGTRLLVL.

The CDR3 loop reads CASSPTGRPNNEQFF. The V call is TRBV28, the J call TRBJ2-1; TCRdb outputs TRBD1, but without DNA this stays unchecked. CDR1 and CDR2 (germline): MDHEN, SYDVKM. The length of the CDR3 is 15 residues.

The V gene is TRBV20-1, the J gene TRBJ2-3; without DNA, the TCRdb call of TRBD2 cannot be checked. This CDR3 is built from 13 residues. CDR1 DFQATT and CDR2 SNEGSKA come from the germline V gene (reference sequence). The CDR3 spells CSAMASGRYTQYF.

The chain is built from TRBV7-2 and TRBJ2-5; TCRdb outputs TRBD2, but without DNA this stays unchecked. The CDR3 has 16 amino acids. Germline V gene lookup returns CDR1 SGHTA and CDR2 FQGNSA. Here the CDR3 reads CASSPPVLRDKETQYF.

The chain joins TRBV20-1 to TRBJ2-3; TCRdb's assignment of TRBD2 cannot be checked, as there is no DNA. CDR3 length: 17 residues. CDR1 is DFQATT and CDR2 is SNEGSKA in the germline V gene (reference sequence). The CDR3 reads CSARGQGTSGMVDTQYF.